This T cell receptor beta chain was identified during a study of T cells in Graves' hyperthyroidism and ophthalmopathy. RNA transcripts provided the source from which TCR beta CDR3 regions were amplified. TCR CDR3 underwent first-round RT-PCR with the HTBI primer set. TCRdb redid the calling of the multiplex PCR reads with MiXCR, one entry per CDR3 protein. Here the sample spans 600,000 to 650,000 distinct CDR3 sequences, less than 25% being singletons. This clonotype turned up a few times. Germline loops: CDR1 LNHNV, CDR2 YYDKDF (reference sequence). The CDR3 sequence is 14 residues long. The V segment lost 5 bases and the J segment 5 bases; nucleotides outside the gene matches: 5. Ophthalmopathy patients showed a Clinical Activity Score of at least 3, NOSPECS grade of at least 4 and duration under 3 months. The study excluded patients with uncontrolled infection, other autoimmune disease, pregnancy or lactation.

The receptor's source is a man younger than 40 with Graves' ophthalmopathy. The chain combines TRBV15 with TRBJ2-7; the match to TRBD1 covers 11 bases. Sequencing was carried out using blood. CDR3 amino acids: CATSDGTGGHEQYF. DNA of the CDR3: TGTGCCACCAGCGACGGGACAGGGGGACACGAGCAGTACTTC.